Below are 15 T cell receptor beta chains sequenced from a single sample in a study of T-cell memory formation after mild COVID-19. In TCRdb, the 5' RACE reads were re-called with MiXCR into one record per CDR3 protein. The sample records around 250,000 distinct CDR3 sequences, about a sixth being singletons. Sequenced: PBMCs or a T cell subset sorted from them (not recorded which). The receptors here all came from a man between 18 and 29 years old who had mild COVID-19 (a few samples of this study predate the infection). Cell type and time point are not known.

This clonotype has just a few counts. The chain links TRBV7-8 to TRBJ2-7, with 7 positions matching TRBD1. Germline-derived CDR1 and CDR2 are SGHVS and FQNEAQ. This CDR3 has 15 residues. Trimming at V came to 3 bases and at J to 0 bases, leaving 5 bases not matched to a gene. In DNA, the CDR3 is TGTGCCAGCAGCTTCTTACAGGGGACCTCCTACGAGCAGTACTTC. It is translated as CASSFLQGTSYEQYF.

This clonotype has a count of ten or more. The genes are TRBV6-5 and TRBJ2-1, with 9 bases that match TRBD2. Germline V gene data show CDR1 as MNHEY and CDR2 as SVGAGI. V lost 7 bases, J lost 8 bases, and 12 bases stayed unmatched. This CDR3 has 15 amino acids. CDR3 loop: CASKEGTSHSYEQFF. The CDR3, as DNA: TGTGCCAGCAAGGAAGGGACTAGCCATTCCTATGAGCAGTTCTTC.

The chain links TRBV5-1 to TRBJ2-3, with 7 bases aligning to TRBD2. Per germline, CDR1 SGHRS and CDR2 YFSETQ. The junction had 10 bases not matched to a gene; V was cut back by 0 bases and J by 6 bases. This CDR3 comprises 16 residues. The DNA of the CDR3 is TGCGCCAGCAGCTTGGCCTCTGGGGGGGAATTGGATACGCAGTATTTT. This encodes CASSLASGGELDTQYF.

This clonotype was detected only a few times. This chain joins TRBV15 and TRBJ2-1, with D maybe TRBD2 (5 bases). CDR1 LNHNV and CDR2 YYDKDF come from the germline V gene (reference sequence). The CDR3 extends over 15 amino acids. The ends were cut back, 3 bases at V and 1 base at J, with 10 bases in the middle. The CDR3 loop is CATSRQTGSYNEQFF. In DNA, the CDR3 is TGTGCCACCAGCAGGCAGACGGGATCCTACAATGAGCAGTTCTTC. Using reference TRBV15 and TRBJ2-1 for the parts outside the CDR3, the full variable domain is DAMVIQNPRYQVTQFGKPVTLSCSQTLNHNVMYWYQQKSSQAPKLLFHYYDKDFNNEADTPDNFQSRRPNTSFCFLDIRSPGLGDTAMYLCATSRQTGSYNEQFFGPGTRLTVL.

This chain uses TRBV7-2 with TRBJ2-1; D could derive from TRBD1 or TRBD2 (6 bases each). CDR1 and CDR2 from the germline V gene are SGHTA and FQGNSA. The CDR3 has 15 amino acids. The V and J ends lost 1 base and 4 bases respectively, with 11 bases between them. Written as DNA, the CDR3 is TGTGCCAGCAGCTTAGGGGGGGCCTGGTACAATGAGCAGTTCTTC. Translated: CASSLGGAWYNEQFF.

The genes are TRBV12-3 or TRBV12-4 and TRBJ1-5; D perhaps matches TRBD1 (5 bases). Trimming stripped 5 bases from V and 11 bases from J, with 19 bases between. This CDR3 is built from 14 residues. Here the CDR3 DNA reads TGTGCCAGCAGTCCCCAGGGTAGCTTTAGGTCCCAGCATTTT. Translated: CASSPQGSFRSQHF.

This clonotype was detected only a few times. The V gene is TRBV10-3, the J gene TRBJ2-1, with a tentative D call TRBD2 (5 bases). Germline loops: CDR1 ENHRY, CDR2 SYGVKD. Trimming removed 0 bases from V and 2 bases from J, with 8 bases in between. The CDR3 loop spans 15 amino acids. CDR3 nucleotides: TGTGCCATCAGTGAGTCAACACTAGCCTACAATGAGCAGTTCTTC. It yields the protein CAISESTLAYNEQFF.

This rearrangement joins TRBV6-2 or TRBV6-3 to TRBJ2-2; D is unclear. Trimming removed 6 bases from V and 6 bases from J, with 11 bases in between. CDR3 length equals 13 residues. Germline V gene lookup returns CDR1 MNHEY and CDR2 SVGEGT. The CDR3 sequence is CASRGGRPGELFF. The DNA for the CDR3 is TGTGCCAGCAGGGGTGGCCGGCCCGGGGAGCTGTTTTTT.

This clonotype turned up a few times. This sequence joins TRBV5-1 and TRBJ1-2; the D gene is possibly TRBD1 (6 bases). V was shortened by 0 bases and J by 3 bases, with 12 bases between the two germline ends. This CDR3 is 15 amino acids long. Per the germline V gene, CDR1 is SGHRS and CDR2 is YFSETQ. As DNA, the CDR3 is TGCGCCAGCAGCTTGGCCAGGGGTCTAGACTATGGCTACACCTTC. Its translation: CASSLARGLDYGYTF.

In its sample, this clonotype was seen a few times. The genes are TRBV4-2 and TRBJ2-1, with 7 bases fitting TRBD2. The germline V gene has CDR1 LGHNA and CDR2 YNFKEQ. The trim removed 0 bases at V and 8 bases at J, leaving 10 bases unmatched. This CDR3 region has 16 residues. For the CDR3, the DNA is TGTGCCAGCAGCCAAGATAGAACGGGGGGATCCCATGAGCAGTTCTTC. Protein sequence: CASSQDRTGGSHEQFF.

V usage is TRBV11-2 and J usage is TRBJ2-1; tentative D call: TRBD2 (6 bases). The ends were cut back, 5 bases at V and 2 bases at J, with 10 bases in the middle. The CDR3 has 14 residues. Per germline, CDR1 SGHAT and CDR2 FQNNGV. The CDR3 DNA reads as TGTGCCAGCAGCAGGCGCGGGGCCTACAATGAGCAGTTCTTC. Translated: CASSRRGAYNEQFF.

The chain employs TRBV29-1 and TRBJ1-2; D is ambiguous. V lost 4 bases to trimming and J lost 7 bases, with 7 bases between them. CDR1 and CDR2 from the germline V gene are SQVTM and ANQGSEA. This CDR3 comprises 10 residues. CDR3 in amino acids: CSVANGGYTF. Written as DNA, the CDR3 is TGCAGCGTTGCCAACGGTGGCTACACCTTC.

The chain carries TRBV25-1 and TRBJ2-2; the D is unclear. Germline assignment: CDR1 MGHDK and CDR2 SYGVNS. The germline V and J ends were trimmed by 9 bases and 3 bases, with 8 bases remaining between them. The length of the CDR3 is 12 residues. The CDR3 nucleotides read TGTGCCAGAAGGGCCCACACCGGGGAGCTGTTTTTT. It is translated as CARRAHTGELFF. Together with reference TRBV25-1 and TRBJ2-2, the CDR3 gives the full variable domain: EADIYQTPRYLVIGTGKKITLECSQTMGHDKMYWYQQDPGMELHLIHYSYGVNSTEKGDLSSESTVSRIRTEHFPLTLESARPSHTSQYLCARRAHTGELFFGEGSRLTVL.

This clonotype turned up a few times. The rearrangement links TRBV7-6 to TRBJ2-1; possible D gene TRBD1, 5 bases. Deletions cut 1 base from V and 1 base from J, with 8 bases between. Germline V gives CDR1 SGHVS, CDR2 FNYEAQ. The CDR3 covers 15 residues. The CDR3 loop reads CASSLDRKSYNEQFF. In nucleotides, the CDR3 is TGTGCCAGCAGCTTAGACAGGAAATCCTACAATGAGCAGTTCTTC.

There are a few counts of this clonotype. The chain is built from TRBV6-2 or TRBV6-3 and TRBJ2-7; 9 positions match TRBD1. The CDR3 contains 14 residues. The germline CDR1 and CDR2 sequences are MNHEY and SVGEGT. Trimming removed 7 bases from V and 3 bases from J; junction bases left unmatched: 7. The CDR3 sequence is CASTPLGQGYEQYF. The CDR3 nucleotides read TGTGCCAGCACTCCCCTGGGACAGGGCTACGAGCAGTACTTC.